A single sample is the source of the 7 T cell receptor beta chains below, sequenced in a study of T cells in localized non-small cell lung cancer. Repertoires were generated with immunoSEQ multiplex PCR, while TCRdb's copy carries only in-frame clones and drops some. The table lists around 16,000 clones, about 91% of them singletons. Specimen: peripheral blood, collected before any cancer treatment. The receptor set was obtained from a female donor over 55 with stage III squamous cell lung carcinoma.

The chain has TRBV19 and TRBJ1-1; D gene uncertain. The CDR3 contains 14 residues. The germline V gene encodes CDR1 LNHDA and CDR2 SQIVND (reference sequence). The ends were cut back, 7 bases at V and 0 bases at J, with 12 bases in the middle. The CDR3 DNA is TGTGCCAGTACTTCCGGGGTCATGAACACTGAAGCTTTCTTT. Amino acids: CASTSGVMNTEAFF.

V is TRBV5-5 and J is TRBJ1-2; D is possibly TRBD1 (5 bases). The germline V gene encodes CDR1 SGHKS and CDR2 YYEKEE (reference sequence). The V and J ends lost 2 bases and 7 bases respectively, with 18 bases between them. There are 15 residues in the CDR3. The DNA of the CDR3 is TGTGCCAGCAGCTTAGGGGACCTTGCGAGGGGTGGCTACACCTTC. Encoded protein: CASSLGDLARGGYTF.

V gene TRBV5-1 combines with J gene TRBJ2-3; D gene ambiguous. Trimming cost V 4 bases and J 2 bases, with 11 bases left between them. The V gene's germline CDR1 is SGHRS and CDR2 YFSETQ. The CDR3 totals 14 residues. CDR3 coding DNA: TGCGCCAGCAGCAATGACTTGCTCACAGATACGCAGTATTTT. Amino acid sequence: CASSNDLLTDTQYF.

This sequence joins TRBV28 and TRBJ2-3; 7 bases align to TRBD2. Per germline, CDR1 MDHEN and CDR2 SYDVKM. This CDR3 contains 12 residues. The V segment lost 1 base and the J segment 13 bases; nucleotides outside the gene matches: 5. CDR3 protein: CASSLSLAAEYF. The CDR3 region has the DNA TGTGCCAGCAGTTTATCGCTAGCGGCGGAGTATTTT. The full variable domain, completed using reference TRBV28 and TRBJ2-3, is DVKVTQSSRYLVKRTGEKVFLECVQDMDHENMFWYRQDPGLGLRLIYFSYDVKMKEKGDIPEGYSVSREKKERFSLILESASTNQTSMYLCASSLSLAAEYFGPGTRLTVL.

The rearrangement joins TRBV9 to TRBJ2-3, with unresolved D. In germline, CDR1 is SGDLS, CDR2 YYNGEE. V was cut by 0 bases and J by 6 bases, with 8 bases left in between. The length of the CDR3 is 13 residues. DNA for the CDR3: TGTGCCAGCAGCGTAGGCAGGCGGGATACGCAGTATTTT. Amino acid sequence: CASSVGRRDTQYF.

CDR3 sequence reads: CASSGGQGQRPNTGELFF. In DNA form, the CDR3 reads TGTGCCAGCAGCGGAGGACAGGGTCAAAGGCCGAACACCGGGGAGCTGTTTTTT. The chain couples TRBV9 to TRBJ2-2; 8 bases fit TRBD1. The V segment lost 3 bases and the J segment 0 bases; nucleotides outside the gene matches: 10. The CDR3 consists of 18 residues. CDR1 is SGDLS and CDR2 is YYNGEE in the germline V gene.

The genes are TRBV19 and TRBJ2-5, with 9 bases fitting TRBD1. The CDR3 is made up of 14 amino acids. J was trimmed by 2 bases and V by 4 bases; bases with no gene match: 2. CDR1 LNHDA and CDR2 SQIVND come from the germline V gene (reference sequence). CDR3 sequence reads: CASSNDRGQETQYF. The CDR3 DNA follows: TGTGCCAGTAGTAACGACAGGGGGCAAGAGACCCAGTACTTC.